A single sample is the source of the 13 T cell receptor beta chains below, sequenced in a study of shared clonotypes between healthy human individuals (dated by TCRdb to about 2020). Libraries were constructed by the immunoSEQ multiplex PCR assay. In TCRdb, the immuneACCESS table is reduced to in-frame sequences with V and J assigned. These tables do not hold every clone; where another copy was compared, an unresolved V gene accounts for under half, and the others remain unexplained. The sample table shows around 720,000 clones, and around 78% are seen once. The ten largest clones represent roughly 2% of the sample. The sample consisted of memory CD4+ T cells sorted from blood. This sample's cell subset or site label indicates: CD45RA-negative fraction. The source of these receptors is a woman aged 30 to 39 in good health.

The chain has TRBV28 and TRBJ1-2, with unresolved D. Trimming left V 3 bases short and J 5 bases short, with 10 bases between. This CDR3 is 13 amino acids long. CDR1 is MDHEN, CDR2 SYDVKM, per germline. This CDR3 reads CASSFPTWYGYTF. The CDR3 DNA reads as TGTGCCAGCAGTTTCCCGACTTGGTATGGCTACACCTTC.

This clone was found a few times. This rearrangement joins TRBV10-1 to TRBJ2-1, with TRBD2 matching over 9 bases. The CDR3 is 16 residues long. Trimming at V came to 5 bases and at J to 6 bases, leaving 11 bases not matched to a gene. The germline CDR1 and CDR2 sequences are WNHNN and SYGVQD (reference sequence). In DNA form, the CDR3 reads TGCGCCAGCAGTTCTAGGCGGCTAGCGGGATCCAATGAGCAGTTCTTC. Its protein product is CASSSRRLAGSNEQFF.

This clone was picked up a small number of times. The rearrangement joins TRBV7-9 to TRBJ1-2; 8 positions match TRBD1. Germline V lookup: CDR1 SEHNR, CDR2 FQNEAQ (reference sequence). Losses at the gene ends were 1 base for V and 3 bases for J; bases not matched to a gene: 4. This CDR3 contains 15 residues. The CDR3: CASSLGQGAHYGYTF. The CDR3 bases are TGTGCCAGCAGCTTAGGGCAGGGGGCCCACTATGGCTACACCTTC.

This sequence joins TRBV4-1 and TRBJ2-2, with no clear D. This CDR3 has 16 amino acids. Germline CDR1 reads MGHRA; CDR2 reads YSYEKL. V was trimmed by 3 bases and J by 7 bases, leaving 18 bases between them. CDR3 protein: CASSQDAARKGGELFF. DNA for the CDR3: TGCGCCAGCAGCCAGGATGCGGCCAGAAAAGGCGGGGAGCTGTTTTTT.

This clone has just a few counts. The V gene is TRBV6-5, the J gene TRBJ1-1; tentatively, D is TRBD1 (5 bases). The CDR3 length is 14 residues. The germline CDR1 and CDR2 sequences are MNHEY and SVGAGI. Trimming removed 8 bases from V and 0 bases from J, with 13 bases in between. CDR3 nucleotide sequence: TGTGCCAGCCGGCCAGGGTCGATGAACACTGAAGCTTTCTTT. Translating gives CASRPGSMNTEAFF.

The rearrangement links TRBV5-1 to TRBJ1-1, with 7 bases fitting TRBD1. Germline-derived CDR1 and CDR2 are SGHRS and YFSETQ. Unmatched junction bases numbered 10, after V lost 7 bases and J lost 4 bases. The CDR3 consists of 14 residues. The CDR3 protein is CASGKGAGGTEAFF. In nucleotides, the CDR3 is TGCGCCAGCGGCAAGGGGGCAGGGGGCACTGAAGCTTTCTTT.

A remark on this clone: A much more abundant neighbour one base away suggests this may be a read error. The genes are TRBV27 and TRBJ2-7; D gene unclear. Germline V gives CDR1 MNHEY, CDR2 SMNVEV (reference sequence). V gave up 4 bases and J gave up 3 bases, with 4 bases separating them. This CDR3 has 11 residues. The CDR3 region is CASSSFYEQYF. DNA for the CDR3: TGTGCCAGCAGTTCATTCTACGAGCAGTACTTC.

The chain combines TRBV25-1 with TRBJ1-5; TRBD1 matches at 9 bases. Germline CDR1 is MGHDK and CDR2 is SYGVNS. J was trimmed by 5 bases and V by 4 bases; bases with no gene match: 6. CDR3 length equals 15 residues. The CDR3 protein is CASSGQGVGDQPQHF. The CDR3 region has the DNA TGTGCCAGCAGTGGACAGGGGGTGGGGGATCAGCCCCAGCATTTT.

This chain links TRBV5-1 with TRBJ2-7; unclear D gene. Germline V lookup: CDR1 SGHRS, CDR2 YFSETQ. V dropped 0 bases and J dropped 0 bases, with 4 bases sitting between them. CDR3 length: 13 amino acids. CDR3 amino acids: CASSLVASYEQYF. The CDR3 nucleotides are TGCGCCAGCAGCTTGGTCGCCTCCTACGAGCAGTACTTC.

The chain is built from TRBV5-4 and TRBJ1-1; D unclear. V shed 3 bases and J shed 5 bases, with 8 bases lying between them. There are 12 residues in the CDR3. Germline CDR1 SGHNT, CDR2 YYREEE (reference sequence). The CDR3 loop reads CASSSPGTEAFF. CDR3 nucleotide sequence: TGTGCCAGCAGCTCCCCCGGGACTGAAGCTTTCTTT.

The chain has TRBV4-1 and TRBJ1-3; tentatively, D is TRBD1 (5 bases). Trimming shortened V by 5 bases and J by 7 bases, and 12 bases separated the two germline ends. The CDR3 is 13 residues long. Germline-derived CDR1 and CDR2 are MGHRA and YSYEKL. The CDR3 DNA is TGCGCCAGCAGCAGCAGGGAGGGGAACACCATATATTTT. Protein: CASSSREGNTIYF.

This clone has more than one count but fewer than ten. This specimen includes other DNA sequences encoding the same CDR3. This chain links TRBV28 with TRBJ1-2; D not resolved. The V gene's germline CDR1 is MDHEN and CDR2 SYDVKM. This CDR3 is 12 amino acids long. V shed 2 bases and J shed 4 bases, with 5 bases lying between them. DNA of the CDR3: TGTGCCAGCAGTTTAGGCGGCTATGGCTACACCTTC. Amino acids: CASSLGGYGYTF.

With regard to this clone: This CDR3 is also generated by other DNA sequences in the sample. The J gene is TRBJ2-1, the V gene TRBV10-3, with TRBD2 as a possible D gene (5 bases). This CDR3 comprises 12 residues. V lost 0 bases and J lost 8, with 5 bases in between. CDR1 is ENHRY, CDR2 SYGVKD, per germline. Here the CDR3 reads CAISESGDEQFF. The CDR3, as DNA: TGTGCCATCAGTGAGTCCGGGGATGAGCAGTTCTTC.